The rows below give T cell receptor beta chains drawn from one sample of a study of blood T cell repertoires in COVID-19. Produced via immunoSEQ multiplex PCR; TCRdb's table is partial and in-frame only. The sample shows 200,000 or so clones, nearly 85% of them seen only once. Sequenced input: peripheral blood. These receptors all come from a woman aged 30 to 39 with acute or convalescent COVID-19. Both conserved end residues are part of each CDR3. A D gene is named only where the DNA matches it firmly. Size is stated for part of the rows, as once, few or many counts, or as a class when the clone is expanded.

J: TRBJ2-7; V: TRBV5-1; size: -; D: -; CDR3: CASSGQGSYEQYF; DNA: TGCGCCAGCAGTGGGCAGGGCTCCTACGAGCAGTACTTC
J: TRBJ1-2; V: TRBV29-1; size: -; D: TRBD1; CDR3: CSASQGRYGYTF; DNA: TGCAGCGCTTCACAGGGGAGGTATGGCTACACCTTC
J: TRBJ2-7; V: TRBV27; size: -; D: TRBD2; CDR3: CASSLSRGLAGGPGEQYF; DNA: TGTGCCAGCAGTTTATCGAGGGGACTAGCGGGGGGGCCAGGCGAGCAGTACTTC
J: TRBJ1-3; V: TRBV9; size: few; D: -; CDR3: CASSSFWGGTGNTIYF; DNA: TGTGCCAGCAGCTCCTTCTGGGGGGGGACTGGAAACACCATATATTTT
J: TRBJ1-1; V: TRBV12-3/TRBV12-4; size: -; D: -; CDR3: CASSLHRYEAFF; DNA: TGTGCCAGCAGTTTACACAGATATGAAGCTTTCTTT
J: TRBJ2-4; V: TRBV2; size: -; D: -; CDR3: CASNGGAKNIQYF; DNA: TGTGCCAGCAACGGGGGAGCCAAAAACATTCAGTACTTC
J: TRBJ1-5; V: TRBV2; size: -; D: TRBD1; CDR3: CASSSRDRGSNQPQHF; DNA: TGTGCCAGCAGTTCCCGGGACAGGGGCAGCAATCAGCCCCAGCATTTT
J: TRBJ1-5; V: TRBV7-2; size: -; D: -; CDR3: CATSYSSNQPQHF; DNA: TGTGCCACCAGTTACAGCAGCAATCAGCCCCAGCATTTT
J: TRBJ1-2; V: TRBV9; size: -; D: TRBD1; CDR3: CASSPRTGTGVYGYTF; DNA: TGTGCCAGCAGCCCGAGAACCGGGACAGGGGTCTATGGCTACACCTTC
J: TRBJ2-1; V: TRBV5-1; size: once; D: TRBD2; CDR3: CASSSTSGREYNEQFF; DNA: TGCGCCAGCAGCTCGACTAGCGGGAGGGAGTACAATGAGCAGTTCTTC